The T cell receptor beta chain under discussion was sequenced for a study of T cell responses to AZD1222 COVID-19 vaccine. Study-level points and caveats: Only six AZD1222 recipients tested seropositive at baseline. Most donors were white British and more were female, and clonal diversity was possibly underestimated. Every sample of the repertoires postdated the peak T cell response. Nearly half of the spike-specific TCRs reportedly recognize variant regions that carry no mutations.

As concerns this clone: Its antigen is not identified.

The table came from immunoSEQ multiplex PCR; TCRdb's copy has only in-frame clones and leaves some out. The table has 130,000 to 150,000 clones, 91% seen once; the top ten hold over 1.1%. CDR1 and CDR2 from the germline V gene are MNHEY and SVGAGI. The CDR3 is made up of 14 amino acids. Trimming took off 6 bases at V and 1 base at J, with 10 bases between the two ends. This receptor was taken from an adult in good health. The chain couples TRBV6-5 to TRBJ1-5; weak D call: TRBD1 (5 bases). The sequencing here drew on peripheral blood, taken on day 0 of AZD1222 vaccination. CDR3 nucleotides: TGTGCCAGCAGACTCAGACAGAGCAATCAGCCCCAGCATTTT. As protein: CASRLRQSNQPQHF.